This T cell receptor beta chain was found in a study of cytomegalovirus exposure and HLA in healthy donors. The V gene end was trimmed by 2 bases and the J gene end by 9 bases; junction bases not matched to a gene: 6. CDR3 size: 15 residues. CDR1 is MNHNS, CDR2 SASEGT, per germline. Study-wide findings and caveats: When analyzed later, the rates of TCR association showed variation by HLA locus, with DRB1 the most and HLA-C the fewest.

Primers: 60 Vbeta forward and 13 Jbeta reverse. Libraries were prepared by immunoSEQ multiplex PCR; TCRdb keeps only in-frame clonotypes and omits some of them. The sample includes 140,000 to 150,000 clones, around 78% of them seen just once. Turning to this clone: The antigen is unknown.

The specimen was PBMCs. This receptor was obtained from a woman younger than 30 in good health and CMV-seropositive. The V gene is TRBV6-1, the J gene TRBJ2-1; 11 positions match TRBD2. CDR3 amino acids: CASSERGSGGGEQFF. The CDR3, as DNA: TGTGCCAGCAGTGAAAGGGGTAGCGGGGGGGGTGAGCAGTTCTTC.